The entry below describes one T cell receptor (beta chain). No cognate antigen has been identified for it. Gene names and germline sequences refer to the mouse in this case. The sample originates from a study of CD8+ T cells in alopecia areata (dated by TCRdb to the late 2010s). For the study in its entirety: Female C3H/HeJ recipients, 7-10 weeks old, were grafted with skin from C3H/HeJ donors with spontaneous alopecia (roughly 6-12 months old). Human TCRbeta sequencing covered scalp tissue and sorted CD4+ and CD8+ peripheral blood T cells from patchy and totalis/universalis alopecia areata patients and healthy controls. Scalp clonality was compared among normal scalp (n=4), patchy alopecia areata scalp (n=8), and alopecia totalis/universalis scalp (n=8). RNA came from the PAXgene miRNA kit for fixed scalp, the miRNeasy kit for PBMCs, and the RNeasy kit for mouse skin. TCRbeta CDR3 regions were amplified by immunoSEQ multiplex PCR with 35 Vbeta forward and 13 Jbeta reverse primers. In both human patients and the C3H/HeJ mouse model, the study applied high-throughput TCRbeta sequencing to look at T cell clonal expansion in alopecia areata. Results and caveats for the whole study, not just this receptor: Shared TCR sequences between patients were less evident than in mice, which may be partly attributable to HLA diversity in the patient population. Compared with normal scalp, lesional scalp, particularly in alopecia totalis/universalis, had higher clonality and more expanded CD8+ clones, which suggests antigenic drive. Scalp TCR repertoire analysis is complicated because resident alphabeta T cells in normal human skin are also sequenced, whereas mouse skin is dominated by gammadelta T cells.

To prepare the library, the immunoSEQ multiplex PCR assay was applied. For TCR sequencing, RNA was extracted from every sample and reverse transcribed into cDNA to serve as template. First-strand cDNA was synthesized using SuperScript III with a 2:1 mix of oligo-dT and random hexamers. Amplification bias was assessed with a synthetic immune receptor repertoire, and residual bias was removed computationally. Sequencing of the libraries was done on Illumina HiSeq with 60 bp reads that cover the CDR3, reading from J toward V. Per the authors' processing: Raw reads were preprocessed for error removal, and CDR3 was defined according to IMGT conventions as running from the conserved cysteine to phenylalanine. Clonality was computed as 1 minus the Shannon entropy, with the entropy normalized by log2 of the number of productive unique TCRs. Scalp TCRbeta sequences were cross-referenced with sorted blood CD4 and CD8 repertoires so that the CD4 or CD8 identity of scalp clones could be inferred. TCRdb re-hosts the immuneACCESS table, in-frame sequences only. Its copies lack some clones; in the studies checked, an unresolved V gene accounts for under half of them, and the cause for the rest is not known. V, J and clone size derive from that table, while D and trimming were established from the DNA sequence. This sample was tabulated with 90,000 to 130,000 clones, among which there are no singletons. The ten largest make up roughly a fifth of the sample.

The TCR was taken from a C3H/HeJ mouse with alopecia areata. The MHC haplotype carried by mice of this strain is H2-k. Material: lesional skin.

The CDR3: CASSAPQEVFF. The sequenced part of the CDR3 DNA is TGTGCCAGCAGTGCCCCCCAA. The rearranged chain carries TRBV13-3 and TRBJ1-1; the D gene assignment is ambiguous. The read finishes 4 residues shy of the CDR3 end, and the germline J gene is used to complete it. CDR1 and CDR2 (NNHDY, SYVADS) derive from the germline V gene. CDR3 length: 11 amino acids, cysteine to phenylalanine. The DNA covers only part of the CDR3, 21 bases in frame from base 1.